This T cell receptor (beta chain) was retrieved from a study of human T cells and chemical hapten exposure (dated by TCRdb to 2020 to 2023). A note on the overall study: For sensitization, 2% DPC in acetone was applied to a roughly 2 cm by roughly 2 cm area of upper inner arm skin. The libraries were sequenced as a pool, and the TCR yield per sample differed mostly because of small variations in library volumes within the pool. Patch testing was performed on the upper back with Finn chambers containing 0.01% DPC, and the patch tests were scored after 6 days according to International Contact Dermatitis Research Group standards. Weekly therapeutic DPC doses were additionally applied to the scalp of patients throughout the roughly 23-week study period. This study followed changes in the peripheral blood TCR repertoire in vivo during primary and secondary sensitization of alopecia patients to the hapten diphenylcyclopropenone (DPC). Alopecia areata with under or over 50% scalp involvement, alopecia totalis and alopecia universalis were represented in the patient cohort, which was mostly female. For TCR sequencing, blood came from some 31 alopecia patients at anywhere from one to four time points (pre-sensitization, 2, 6 and 24 weeks). Blood samples were taken from patients before sensitization (week 0) and at 2, 6 and about 24 weeks after DPC sensitization.

General conclusions and limits of the study: DPC sensitization did not change the number of TCRs with a frequency above 1 in 1000, and there was no evidence of changes in global repertoire structure. After repeated subsampling, the strength of the expansion versus patch-test correlation and the threshold at which it became significant changed. Because all patients had alopecia, a presumed autoimmune disease, the immune response of the patients might differ from that of healthy individuals. Compared with pre-sensitization or healthy control sets, expanded TCRs formed significantly more large CDR3 similarity clusters, which is consistent with antigen-driven responses. A positive correlation was found between the number of PT1 expanded TCRs and patch test score, with significance reached at thresholds 8, 16 and 32 but not 4.

This clonotype came up a few times. Its antigen is not yet known. It has no much larger one-base neighbor in the sample; base qualities were not kept. The time point label, read with the paper, signifies: patch test 2, 6 weeks after DPC sensitization. Reading the label with the study, this specimen's treatment or condition is: therapeutic diphenylcyclopropenone sensitization with weekly scalp DPC. At every patch-test visit, the blood draw took place before the patch test was put on. Patients were eligible if aged 18 to 70, diagnosed with alopecia and judged suitable for DPC therapy, and pregnant patients were excluded. Total RNA was extracted from unfractionated whole blood collected in Tempus Blood RNA tubes. The library was built by means of RACE. Sequencing was carried out with a NextSeq 500. During library preparation, unique molecular identifiers were attached to individual cDNA molecules so that TCRs could be counted quantitatively and reproducibly. Both TCR alpha and TCR beta chains were sequenced from each blood RNA sample. The authors processed their data as follows. Samples had a median of around 92,000 TCRs, with a range from about 23,224 to 690,600. The Decombinator software suite was used to annotate V, J and CDR3 in the TCR reads. Every sample was subsampled to the same number of TCRs (28,000) for the PS versus PT1 abundance plots. TCRs were defined as expanded if absent before sensitization and observed at least eight times at the 2-week time point. TCRdb passed the public sequencing reads through fastp at Q25 and MiXCR, retaining productive beta sequences. Rows are unified per CDR3 protein, each entry keeping the most common DNA and genes. TCRdb, not the authors, supplied the V and J calls. The sample table records about 95,000 distinct CDR3 sequences; 10% to 12% of these occur just once. The ten biggest clones cover around 3% of the sample.

For CDR1 and CDR2, the germline V gene lists SGHTA and FQGTGA. The CDR3 spans 16 residues, from the cysteine through the phenylalanine. The read is trimmed to its CDR3 DNA, 48 bases read in frame from base 1. V trim: 5 bases; J trim: 2 bases; unmatched bases: 9. This clonotype originated in a woman aged 40 to 50 with alopecia areata. Some clones in this sample may be carry-over from other donors' samples. The source material was whole blood, sampled in connection with sensitization to the hapten diphenylcyclopropenone (DPC). The sequence is built from TRBV7-3 and TRBJ2-3; 8 bases in between match TRBD2. The CDR3 region has the sequence CASSALSGGITDTQYF. The bases read TGTGCCAGCAGCGCTTTAAGCGGGGGAATCACAGATACGCAGTATTTT.